Presented here are 14 T cell receptor beta chains from one specimen sequenced in a study of shared clonotypes between healthy human individuals. TCRdb keeps only in-frame clones here, not all; method: immunoSEQ multiplex PCR. The data show millions of clones, just over 90% seen once. The sample comprised naive CD4+ T cells sorted from blood. The subset was: CD45RA+ positively selected. These receptors all come from a man younger than 30 in good health.

The chain recombines TRBV5-1 with TRBJ2-5, with D unclear. CDR1 is SGHRS and CDR2 is YFSETQ in the germline V gene. Trimming took 1 base from V and 1 from J, leaving 8 bases between them. The CDR3 extends over 14 amino acids. The chain's CDR3 is CASSLYVGQETQYF. CDR3 in DNA: TGCGCCAGCAGCTTGTATGTGGGCCAAGAGACCCAGTACTTC.

The sample holds a few counts of this clone. This chain connects TRBV6-6 to TRBJ2-7, with 8 bases that match TRBD1. This CDR3 is built from 14 residues. The V segment lost 6 bases and the J segment 3 bases; nucleotides outside the gene matches: 7. Germline CDR1 and CDR2: MNHNY and SVGAGI (reference sequence). The CDR3 DNA is TGTGCCAGCAGGCCCACAGGGGGATTCTACGAGCAGTACTTC. Amino acids: CASRPTGGFYEQYF.

The gene calls are TRBV23-1 and TRBJ2-1, with TRBD1 identical over 8 bases. TRBV23-1 is known as an ORF, though its function is uncertain. The CDR3 covers 15 residues. Unmatched junction bases numbered 6, after V lost 3 bases and J lost 5 bases. The CDR3 spells CASSHRQGCHNEQFF. The CDR3 DNA is TGCGCCAGCAGTCACAGACAGGGGTGCCACAATGAGCAGTTCTTC.

The gene calls are TRBV5-4 and TRBJ2-7, with 8 bases that match TRBD2. Trimming took 4 bases from V and 3 from J; bases not matched to a gene: 9. The germline V gene has CDR1 SGHNT and CDR2 YYREEE (reference sequence). The CDR3 spans 15 residues. In DNA form, the CDR3 reads TGTGCCAGCAGCCCCCGTGAGCGGGAGCACTACGAGCAGTACTTC. Protein: CASSPREREHYEQYF.

The CDR3 is CASRRGIEQFF. The CDR3 coding sequence is TGTGCCAGCCGGCGGGGTATTGAGCAGTTCTTC. This chain links TRBV2 with TRBJ2-1, with D tentatively TRBD2 (6 bases). Germline CDR1 SNHLY, CDR2 FYNNEI. The V gene lost 8 bases and the J gene lost 9 bases, with 11 bases spanning the gap. The CDR3 covers 11 residues.

Comments on this clone: This sample includes further DNA sequences coding for the same CDR3. V gene TRBV2 combines with J gene TRBJ2-5, with no clear D. The germline V and J ends were trimmed by 3 bases and 4 bases, with 3 bases remaining between them. The CDR3 contains 11 residues. Germline CDR1 and CDR2: SNHLY and FYNNEI. This CDR3 reads CASSDGETQYF. In nucleotides, the CDR3 is TGTGCCAGCAGTGACGGAGAGACCCAGTACTTC.

This chain links TRBV25-1 with TRBJ2-7, with D possibly matching TRBD1 (6 bases). Trimming removed 7 bases from V and 4 bases from J, with 14 bases in between. The length of the CDR3 is 13 residues. Germline values: CDR1 MGHDK, CDR2 SYGVNS. The CDR3 is CASTLTGLYEQYF. The CDR3 coding sequence is TGTGCCAGCACCCTCACAGGGTTATACGAGCAGTACTTC.

This chain connects TRBV28 to TRBJ1-2; D unresolved. Trimming removed 6 bases from V and 1 base from J, with 6 bases in between. The CDR3 totals 12 residues. Germline V CDR1 and CDR2: MDHEN, SYDVKM. The CDR3 DNA follows: TGTGCCAGCAGAGCAATTAACTATGGCTACACCTTC. It codes for CASRAINYGYTF.

The CDR3 loop is CATSRDTSYQETQYF. The CDR3 DNA reads as TGTGCCACCAGCAGAGATACGAGTTACCAAGAGACCCAGTACTTC. The chain employs TRBV15 and TRBJ2-5; D unresolved. The CDR3 length is 15 residues. The V end was cut by 0 bases, the J end by 0 bases, with 8 bases between. CDR1 is LNHNV and CDR2 is YYDKDF in the germline V gene (reference sequence).

The rearrangement links TRBV19 to TRBJ2-7; 10 bases line up with TRBD2. With V trimmed by 10 bases and J by 6 bases, 3 bases remained unmatched. From germline, CDR1 is LNHDA and CDR2 SQIVND (reference sequence). The CDR3 consists of 11 residues. The DNA of the CDR3 is TGTGCCACCCGACTAGCGGGCGAGCAGTACTTC. This translates into CATRLAGEQYF.

V is TRBV5-4 and J is TRBJ2-3; TRBD1 is a possible D gene (8 bases). The CDR3 has 17 residues. Germline lookup yields CDR1 SGHNT and CDR2 YYREEE (reference sequence). Trimming removed 4 bases at V and 4 bases at J, with 22 bases between. CDR3 loop: CASSKTGESGKADTQYF. For the CDR3, the DNA is TGTGCCAGCAGCAAGACAGGGGAGAGCGGGAAGGCAGATACGCAGTATTTT.

The chain links TRBV9 to TRBJ2-7; the D gene is possibly TRBD1 (5 bases). The V end was cut by 5 bases, the J end by 7 bases, with 25 bases between. The CDR3 is 16 residues long. CDR1 and CDR2 (germline): SGDLS, YYNGEE. The CDR3 DNA reads as TGTGCCAGCAGTAAAGAAGGGGCATCTTCTGCAAAAGAGCAGTACTTC. Translating gives CASSKEGASSAKEQYF.

The chain carries TRBV10-2 and TRBJ1-6; tentatively, D is TRBD1 (5 bases). The CDR3 consists of 15 residues. Germline V CDR1 and CDR2: WSHSY, SAAADI. Trimming took 6 bases from V and 9 from J, leaving 18 bases between them. CDR3 loop: CASSVEGGVGSPLHF. CDR3 DNA sequence: TGCGCCAGCAGCGTGGAAGGAGGGGTAGGTTCACCCCTCCACTTT.

The table lists this clone with a few counts. The V call is TRBV7-9, the J call TRBJ1-1; D gene unclear. Trimming removed 5 bases from V and 1 base from J, with 17 bases in between. The CDR3 is 16 amino acids. Germline CDR1 is SEHNR and CDR2 is FQNEAQ (reference sequence). The CDR3 is CASSPSATLGNTEAFF. CDR3 in DNA: TGTGCCAGCAGCCCATCGGCAACCCTGGGGAACACTGAAGCTTTCTTT.